The subject of this entry is one T cell receptor (beta chain). Its antigen is unidentified. An immunoSEQ assay, version v3.0, was performed at survey level. The study targeted 40,000-50,000 T-cell genomes per sample in sequencing. The protocol was immunoSEQ multiplex PCR, while the TCRdb copy is restricted to in-frame clones and leaves out a portion. The sample holds about 18,000 clones, approximately 80% seen once. This entry comes from a study of long-term antiretroviral therapy in people with HIV. Study-wide results and caveats: Repertoires in HIV (unlike those of controls) had narrower CDR3 length ranges. Across all time points, the repertoire was dominated by clones that expanded before ART. Blood collection from about 2003 to 2018 possibly occurred under older ART regimens.

From germline, CDR1 is MNHNY and CDR2 SVGAGI (reference sequence). With 0 bases removed from V and 3 bases from J, the gap between germline ends came to 3 bases. The CDR3 has 12 residues. This receptor was obtained from a woman aged 18-29 years with HIV. The sequencing used unsorted PBMCs, collected 0.6 years after starting antiretroviral therapy. The chain combines TRBV6-6 with TRBJ2-7; D uncertain. The CDR3 DNA reads TGTGCCAGCAGTTACTCGCACTACGAGCAGTACTTC. Encoded protein: CASSYSHYEQYF.